This T cell receptor beta chain was retrieved from a study of blood T cells in healthy people across ages. Study-wide results and caveats: TCR beta diversity correlated strongly with naive T cell percentage.

The CDR3 is 14 residues long. The V end lost 1 base, the J end lost 7 bases, and 11 bases lay between the germline ends. Germline V gene sequence: CDR1 LGHNT, CDR2 FRNRAP. Primers used in a second PCR of roughly 6 to 12 cycles were a sample-barcoded 5' primer and a J-beta primer mix. TCRdb fed the 5' RACE reads into MiXCR, producing one record per CDR3 protein. The data contain some 890,000 distinct CDR3 sequences, about 29% of them singletons. A remark on this clonotype: What it recognizes is unknown.

These data were likewise used in another study, on T cells of mothers and their children. That report notes: Amplification in the second PCR used the M1S primer, which added sample barcodes and 2-4 random nucleotides.

This chain connects TRBV12-5 to TRBJ2-1; D remains ambiguous. The sequencing input was blood. The clonotype comes from a woman in her 40s in good health. DNA of the CDR3: TGTGCTAGTGGTTTGGGGATGTCCGGGAATGAGCAGTTCTTC. Residues: CASGLGMSGNEQFF.